This entry lists 22 T cell receptor beta chains sequenced from one sample in a study of T cell repertoires in cytomegalovirus infection. Antigens of these TCRs are unknown. In TCRdb, the reads were re-called with MiXCR into one record per CDR3 protein. The sample records 95,000 to 120,000 distinct CDR3 sequences, 30% to 35% being singletons. The source material was CD8+ T cells from cultured PBMCs, sampled from culture after CMV antigen stimulation. The source is a human donor in good health (CMV status not recorded). Some clones in this sample may be carry-over from other donors' samples.

This clonotype has more than one count but fewer than ten. V usage is TRBV5-4 and J usage is TRBJ1-6, with D tentatively TRBD1 (6 bases). The CDR3 consists of 19 residues. Germline V gene data show CDR1 as SGHNT and CDR2 as YYREEE (reference sequence). The ends were cut back, 1 base at V and 4 bases at J, with 21 bases in the middle. In DNA form, the CDR3 reads TGTGCCAGCAGCTTGAAATATTCGGTCGCAGGGGTTTATAATTCACCCCTCCACTTT. It translates to CASSLKYSVAGVYNSPLHF.

This clonotype was counted only a few times. The CDR3 DNA is TGTGCCAGCAGTGATAAAGGCGGGGTCTCCTACAATGAGCAGTTCTTC. Protein: CASSDKGGVSYNEQFF. The chain has TRBV2 and TRBJ2-1, with D perhaps TRBD2 (6 bases). V lost 3 bases, J lost 0 bases, and 12 bases lay in between. Germline lookup yields CDR1 SNHLY and CDR2 FYNNEI. This CDR3 region has 16 residues. Full variable domain (missing parts from reference TRBV2 and TRBJ2-1): EPEVTQTPSHQVTQMGQEVILRCVPISNHLYFYWYRQILGQKVEFLVSFYNNEISEKSEIFDDQFSVERPDGSNFTLKIRSTKLEDSAMYFCASSDKGGVSYNEQFFGPGTRLTVL.

The rearrangement links TRBV7-6 to TRBJ2-4, with TRBD2 matching over 8 bases. CDR1 is SGHVS, CDR2 FNYEAQ, per germline. This CDR3 has 16 residues. V trimming: 5 bases; J trimming: 2 bases; junction bases outside the gene matches: 8. The CDR3 region is CASSRGGADPKNIQYF. DNA of the CDR3: TGTGCCAGCAGCCGGGGGGGGGCGGACCCCAAAAACATTCAGTACTTC.

This clonotype has just a few counts. This chain uses TRBV6-2 or TRBV6-3 with TRBJ2-1, with TRBD1 matching 7 bases. Losses at the gene ends were 3 bases for V and 0 bases for J; bases not matched to a gene: 11. CDR1 is MNHEY, CDR2 SVGEGT, per germline. The CDR3 is 18 residues long. Here the CDR3 DNA reads TGTGCCAGCAGTTATGGGGGACAGACTTTGAGCTCCTACAATGAGCAGTTCTTC. Translating it yields CASSYGGQTLSSYNEQFF.

This sequence joins TRBV15 and TRBJ2-7; the match to TRBD1 covers 8 bases. From germline, CDR1 is LNHNV and CDR2 YYDKDF (reference sequence). There are 14 residues in the CDR3. J gave up 4 bases and V 4 bases, and 6 bases lay outside the gene matches. As DNA, the CDR3 is TGTGCCACCAGCATCGACAGGGGAGAGTACGAGCAGTACTTC. Protein: CATSIDRGEYEQYF.

In DNA, the CDR3 is TGTGCCAGCAGCTTAGTTCCCAGGGGAAAGTCTGGGGCCAACGTCCTGACTTTC. Amino acid sequence: CASSLVPRGKSGANVLTF. The chain links TRBV7-8 to TRBJ2-6; possible D gene TRBD1, 6 bases. The germline gives CDR1 SGHVS, CDR2 FQNEAQ. Trimming removed 1 base from V and 1 base from J, with 14 bases in between. This CDR3 comprises 18 residues.

With regard to this clonotype: Given a much more abundant clone one base away, this may be a read error. The chain employs TRBV7-2 and TRBJ1-2; no reliable D call. The CDR3 extends over 9 amino acids. Germline V gives CDR1 SGHTA, CDR2 FQGNSA. CDR3 sequence: CGSSPSYTF. The DNA of the CDR3 is TGTGGCAGCAGCCCGAGCTACACCTTC.

The J gene is TRBJ2-7, the V gene TRBV11-2; TRBD1 matches 7 bases. The CDR3 contains 14 residues. After removal of 3 bases from V and 2 bases from J, the junction contained 4 bases not matched to a gene. Germline CDR1 reads SGHAT; CDR2 reads FQNNGV. The DNA of the CDR3 is TGTGCCAGCAGCTTCGACAGGGACGCCTACGAGCAGTACTTC. As protein: CASSFDRDAYEQYF.

Only a few counts were recorded for this clonotype. The chain employs TRBV27 and TRBJ2-3, with D maybe TRBD2 (5 bases). Germline CDR1 and CDR2: MNHEY and SMNVEV (reference sequence). This CDR3 spans 13 amino acids. Trimming cost V 3 bases and J 6 bases, with 10 bases left between them. In DNA form, the CDR3 reads TGTGCCAGCAGTTTCCTCACTAGGGATACGCAGTATTTT. Protein: CASSFLTRDTQYF.

This chain uses TRBV7-9 with TRBJ2-7; 9 nucleotides align to TRBD2. Germline values: CDR1 SEHNR, CDR2 FQNEAQ (reference sequence). CDR3 length: 15 amino acids. V shed 4 bases, J shed 2 bases, and the junction held 6 bases outside the gene matches. In DNA form, the CDR3 reads TGTGCCAGCAGCTCCAGCGGGGGGTCCGCCTACGAGCAGTACTTC. Protein product: CASSSSGGSAYEQYF. Full variable domain (outside the CDR3, taken from reference TRBV7-9 and TRBJ2-7): DTGVSQNPRHKITKRGQNVTFRCDPISEHNRLYWYRQTLGQGPEFLTYFQNEAQLEKSRLLSDRFSAERPKGSFSTLEIQRTEQGDSAMYLCASSSSGGSAYEQYFGPGTRLTVT.

V and J are TRBV27 and TRBJ2-2; 7 nucleotides align to TRBD1. The germline V gene encodes CDR1 MNHEY and CDR2 SMNVEV (reference sequence). The CDR3 consists of 14 residues. Trimming at V came to 8 bases and at J to 0 bases, leaving 3 bases not matched to a gene. CDR3: CASGDSANTGELFF. The DNA of the CDR3 is TGTGCCAGCGGGGACAGCGCGAACACCGGGGAGCTGTTTTTT.

The chain combines TRBV5-6 with TRBJ2-7; D perhaps matches TRBD1 (5 bases). The CDR3 length is 17 residues. The germline gives CDR1 SGHDT, CDR2 YYEEEE. Trimming removed 4 bases at V and 6 bases at J, with 26 bases between. CDR3 DNA: TGTGCCAGCAGCAGTGCGGTGGGCCAGGGATTTGTACTCGAGCAGTACTTC. Its translation: CASSSAVGQGFVLEQYF.

This CDR3 reads CASSPFGGGGLQYF. DNA of the CDR3: TGTGCCAGCAGTCCCTTCGGCGGGGGGGGCCTGCAGTATTTT. This chain joins TRBV27 and TRBJ2-3; 9 nucleotides line up with TRBD2. Germline CDR1 MNHEY, CDR2 SMNVEV (reference sequence). Losses at the gene ends were 5 bases for V and 11 bases for J; bases not matched to a gene: 11. This CDR3 spans 14 amino acids.

The CDR3 sequence: CASSLVRSYGRDNSPLHF. The CDR3 DNA reads as TGTGCCAGCAGCTTAGTAAGATCCTATGGCCGAGATAATTCACCCCTCCACTTT. This chain uses TRBV7-6 with TRBJ1-6; unclear D gene. V was trimmed by 1 base and J by 5 bases, leaving 18 bases between them. There are 18 residues in the CDR3. Germline CDR1 SGHVS, CDR2 FNYEAQ.

The chain recombines TRBV7-2 with TRBJ2-5; perhaps TRBD1 as D (5 bases). The CDR3 is made up of 14 amino acids. The ends were cut back, 3 bases at V and 5 bases at J, with 13 bases in the middle. The V gene's germline CDR1 is SGHTA and CDR2 FQGNSA. CDR3 in amino acids: CASSLGRSRETQYF. CDR3 nucleotides: TGTGCCAGCAGCTTGGGGCGGTCCCGGGAGACCCAGTACTTC.

This chain joins TRBV27 and TRBJ1-2, with TRBD1 as a possible D gene (5 bases). Germline assignment: CDR1 MNHEY and CDR2 SMNVEV (reference sequence). This CDR3 has 15 amino acids. Deletions cut 4 bases from V and 1 base from J, with 13 bases between. Written as DNA, the CDR3 is TGTGCCAGCAGTTCCTTCCAGGGAGTTAACTATGGCTACACCTTC. The encoded protein is CASSSFQGVNYGYTF.

There are a few counts of this clonotype. This chain connects TRBV11-2 to TRBJ1-1, with D maybe TRBD1 (5 bases). V was pared by 2 bases and J by 2 bases, with 15 bases between. Germline V gene data show CDR1 as SGHAT and CDR2 as FQNNGV. CDR3 length equals 16 residues. CDR3 loop: CASSLTGAPGNTEAFF. CDR3 nucleotides: TGTGCCAGCAGCTTAACCGGGGCCCCTGGAAACACTGAAGCTTTCTTT.

The chain recombines TRBV7-9 with TRBJ2-3; perhaps TRBD2 as D (6 bases). The ends were cut back, 7 bases at V and 4 bases at J, with 18 bases in the middle. Germline V gene data show CDR1 as SEHNR and CDR2 as FQNEAQ (reference sequence). This CDR3 contains 15 residues. CDR3 in DNA: TGTGCCAGCACCCCGTCGGGACTCCTCTCAGATACGCAGTATTTT. Translated, it gives CASTPSGLLSDTQYF.

The chain couples TRBV28 to TRBJ2-1; D uncertain. This CDR3 contains 15 residues. V lost 2 bases to trimming and J lost 5 bases, with 13 bases between them. Per the germline V gene, CDR1 is MDHEN and CDR2 is SYDVKM. The CDR3 bases are TGTGCCAGCAGTTTACTTGTATTAGTCGACAATGAGCAGTTCTTC. Encoded protein: CASSLLVLVDNEQFF.

The chain couples TRBV7-6 to TRBJ2-7; D call uncertain. The CDR3 contains 14 residues. The germline V gene has CDR1 SGHVS and CDR2 FNYEAQ. V gave up 6 bases and J gave up 4 bases, with 16 bases separating them. This CDR3 reads CASSSAGRPYEQYF. In DNA, the CDR3 is TGTGCCAGCAGTTCAGCAGGAAGGCCGTACGAGCAGTACTTC.

This chain connects TRBV11-2 to TRBJ2-3, with 9 bases aligning to TRBD2. The length of the CDR3 is 15 residues. In germline, CDR1 is SGHAT, CDR2 FQNNGV. The V segment lost 5 bases and the J segment 0 bases; nucleotides outside the gene matches: 3. Here the CDR3 reads CASSETSGSTDTQYF. Here the CDR3 DNA reads TGTGCCAGCAGCGAGACTAGCGGAAGCACAGATACGCAGTATTTT.

This clonotype was counted between two and nine times. V gene TRBV28 combines with J gene TRBJ2-3; TRBD2 is a possible D gene (7 bases). The germline V gene encodes CDR1 MDHEN and CDR2 SYDVKM. The CDR3 has 18 amino acids. Trimming cost V 4 bases and J 1 base, with 21 bases left between them. CDR3 coding DNA: TGTGCCAGCAGTTCCCCTCTGTGGGGGGGCCCCCGCACAGATACGCAGTATTTT. Encoded protein: CASSSPLWGGPRTDTQYF.